The sequence of this TCR beta chain was determined in a study of cytomegalovirus exposure and HLA in healthy donors. V lost 5 bases, J lost 10 bases, and 12 bases lay in between. The germline CDR1 and CDR2 sequences are SSHAT and FNYEAQ (reference sequence). CDR3 size: 12 residues. Overall study findings and caveats: TRBV6-2, TRBV6-3 and some other V segments were unresolvable in 87-base-pair reads. Earlier results showed most TCR beta V segments being productive about 87% or about 30% of the time.

The PCR contained 60 Vbeta and 13 Jbeta primers. Profiled with immunoSEQ multiplex PCR; TCRdb holds only in-frame clones, not every one. The sample shows 100,000 to 150,000 clones, about 68% of them seen only once. With respect to this clone: Antigen: not known.

The sequencing sample was made of PBMCs. This TCR was recovered from a man aged 35-49 years in good health and CMV-seropositive. V is TRBV7-7 and J is TRBJ2-1, with D perhaps TRBD2 (5 bases). CDR3 sequence (DNA): TGTGCCAGCAGCCCACGAGGAGGCGAGCAGTTCTTC. Translated, it gives CASSPRGGEQFF.